The present T cell receptor beta chain was sequenced within a study of cytomegalovirus exposure and HLA in healthy donors. The wider study: Ancestry clustering placed roughly four fifths of several hundred genotyped donors in the Caucasian-associated cluster.

V lost 5 bases and J 9 bases, leaving 12 bases between the germline ends. Germline CDR1 reads SGHRS; CDR2 reads YFSETQ. The CDR3 totals 13 residues. PCR employed 60 Vbeta and 13 Jbeta primers. Only in-frame clones appear in the TCRdb table, and some are missing; sequencing was by immunoSEQ multiplex PCR. The sample lists approximately 90,000 clones, 60% to 80% occurring once. The sample comprised PBMCs. The sequence was collected from a man aged 25 to 45 in good health and CMV-seronegative. The chain combines TRBV5-1 with TRBJ1-6; D is unclear. The CDR3 is CASREDGSSPLHF. The CDR3 DNA reads as TGCGCCAGCAGGGAAGACGGGAGTTCACCCCTCCACTTT. The entire variable domain, with the rest obtained from reference TRBV5-1 and TRBJ1-6, is as follows: KAGVTQTPRYLIKTRGQQVTLSCSPISGHRSVSWYQQTPGQGLQFLFEYFSETQRNKGNFPGRFSGRQFSNSRSEMNVSTLELGDSALYLCASREDGSSPLHFGNGTRLTVT.